This TCR beta chain was profiled in a study of cytomegalovirus exposure and HLA in healthy donors. Germline V gives CDR1 SGHDT, CDR2 YYEEEE. CDR3 size: 14 residues. V was pared by 3 bases and J by 1 base, with 10 bases between. Researchers ran the PCR with 60 Vbeta and 13 Jbeta primers. Some clones are missing from TCRdb's copy, which holds only in-frame ones; the method was immunoSEQ multiplex PCR. The sample shows about 180,000 clones, more than 70% of them seen only once. Sequencing was carried out using PBMCs. V usage is TRBV5-6 and J usage is TRBJ2-5, with a tentative D call TRBD1 (6 bases). This TCR was sampled from a girl between 10 and 17 years old in good health and CMV-seropositive. CDR3 in amino acids: CASSWQGSQETQYF. The DNA for the CDR3 is TGTGCCAGCAGCTGGCAGGGGTCCCAAGAGACCCAGTACTTC. Supplemented by reference TRBV5-6 and TRBJ2-5, the full variable domain reads DAGVTQSPTHLIKTRGQQVTLRCSPKSGHDTVSWYQQALGQGPQFIFQYYEEEERQRGNFPDRFSGHQFPNYSSELNVNALLLGDSALYLCASSWQGSQETQYFGPGTRLLVL.